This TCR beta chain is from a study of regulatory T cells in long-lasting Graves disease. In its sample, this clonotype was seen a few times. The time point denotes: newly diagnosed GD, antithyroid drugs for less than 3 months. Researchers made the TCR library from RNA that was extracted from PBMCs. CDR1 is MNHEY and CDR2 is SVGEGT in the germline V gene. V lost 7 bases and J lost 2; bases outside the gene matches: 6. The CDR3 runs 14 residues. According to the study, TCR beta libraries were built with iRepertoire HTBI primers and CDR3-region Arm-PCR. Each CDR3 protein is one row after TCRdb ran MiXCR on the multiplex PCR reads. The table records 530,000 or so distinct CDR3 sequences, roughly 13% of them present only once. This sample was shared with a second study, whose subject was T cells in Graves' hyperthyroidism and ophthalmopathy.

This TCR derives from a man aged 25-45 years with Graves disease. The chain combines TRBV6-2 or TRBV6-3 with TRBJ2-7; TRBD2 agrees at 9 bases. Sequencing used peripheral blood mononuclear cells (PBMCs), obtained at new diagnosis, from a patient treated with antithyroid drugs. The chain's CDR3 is CASNFLAGPYEQYF. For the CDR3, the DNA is TGTGCCAGCAATTTTCTAGCGGGGCCCTACGAGCAGTACTTC.